Listed below are T cell receptor beta chains from one sample, sequenced in a study of shared clonotypes between healthy human individuals. Repertoires were generated with immunoSEQ multiplex PCR, while TCRdb's copy carries only in-frame clones and drops some. The table lists roughly 2.4 million clones, 95% of them singletons. Sequencing was done on a sample of naive CD4+ T cells sorted from blood. The receptors were sampled from a man aged 18 to 30 in good health. CDR3s include the opening cysteine and the closing phenylalanine or tryptophan. A D gene is named only where the DNA matches it firmly. The listing skips clone size in some rows; elsewhere it reads once, few, many or a size class.

TRBV5-6	NA	NA	TRBJ2-3	TGTGCCAGCAACCGTCCCCATACGCAGTATTTT	CASNRPHTQYF
TRBV6-5	NA	TRBD1	TRBJ1-1	TGTGCCAGCAGCCGGGGACAGGTGAACACTGAAGCTTTCTTT	CASSRGQVNTEAFF
TRBV28	NA	TRBD1	TRBJ2-2	TGTGCCAGCAGTCGGGACAGGGGGCGGACCGGGGAGCTGTTTTTT	CASSRDRGRTGELFF
TRBV9	NA	NA	TRBJ2-2	TGTGCCAGCAGCGTAGGGAGGGGGACCGGGGAGCTGTTTTTT	CASSVGRGTGELFF
TRBV18	NA	NA	TRBJ1-1	TGTGCCAGCTCACCACCCGGGGACACTGAAGCTTTCTTT	CASSPPGDTEAFF
TRBV9	NA	TRBD2	TRBJ2-1	TGTGCCAGCAGCGTAGTTTCGCGGGAGGAGGGTGAGCAGTTCTTC	CASSVVSREEGEQFF
TRBV10-2	NA	TRBD2	TRBJ2-7	TGCGCCAGCAGTGAATGGGCTAGCGGATCCTACGAGCAGTACTTC	CASSEWASGSYEQYF
TRBV19	NA	NA	TRBJ2-7	TGTGCCAGTAGCGAGGTAGGCGAATCCTACGAGCAGTACTTC	CASSEVGESYEQYF
TRBV2	NA	NA	TRBJ2-3	TGTGCCAGCAGTGTGGAGGGAAGGCGCGATCCCACAGATACGCAGTATTTT	CASSVEGRRDPTDTQYF
TRBV7-8	NA	TRBD2	TRBJ2-2	TGTGCCAGCAGCTCAGCGGGACCCTCGAACACCGGGGAGCTGTTTTTT	CASSSAGPSNTGELFF
TRBV9	NA	NA	TRBJ1-1	TGTGCCAGCAGCTCGGGCGGCGCTATGAACACTGAAGCTTTCTTT	CASSSGGAMNTEAFF
TRBV28	NA	NA	TRBJ1-6	TGTGCCAGCAGTCCTCAGGACTTTCGGTCCTATAATTCACCCCTCCACTTT	CASSPQDFRSYNSPLHF
TRBV10-3	NA	TRBD1	TRBJ2-2	TGTGCCATCAGTGGGAGGACAGGGGACACCGGGGAGCTGTTTTTT	CAISGRTGDTGELFF
TRBV5-1	NA	TRBD1	TRBJ1-2	TGCGCCAGCAGCCAGGCTACGGACAGGATCTATGGCTACACCTTC	CASSQATDRIYGYTF
TRBV7-9	NA	NA	TRBJ2-5	TGTGCCAGCAGCCCCCGAGGGGGGAGGGAGACCCAGTACTTC	CASSPRGGRETQYF
TRBV5-1	few	NA	TRBJ1-1	TGCGCCAGCAGCTTGGAAGGGGCGAACACTGAAGCTTTCTTT	CASSLEGANTEAFF
TRBV6-5	NA	TRBD1	TRBJ1-6	TGTGCCAGCAGTCCCGGGACAGCCTATAATTCACCCCTCCACTTT	CASSPGTAYNSPLHF
TRBV18	once	NA	TRBJ2-5	TGTGCCAGCTCACCTCGGGGAGAGACCCAGTACTTC	CASSPRGETQYF
TRBV5-1	NA	NA	TRBJ1-4	TGCGCCAGCAGCTTGGAGGCAGCGAAGTGGGAAAAACTGTTTTTT	CASSLEAAKWEKLFF
TRBV19	NA	NA	TRBJ1-4	TGTGCCAGTAGTATTCGGCCCCGGGCGGCTAATGAAAAACTGTTTTTT	CASSIRPRAANEKLFF
TRBV10-3	NA	NA	TRBJ1-5	TGTGCCACGGGGATAGGTGATGGCCAGCCCCAGCATTTT	CATGIGDGQPQHF
TRBV10-3	NA	NA	TRBJ1-2	TGTGCCATCAGTGCCCGGGACAACTATGGCTACACCTTC	CAISARDNYGYTF
TRBV19	NA	TRBD1	TRBJ1-1	TGTGCCAGTAGGGCAGGGGGGAACACTGAAGCTTTCTTT	CASRAGGNTEAFF
TRBV5-1	NA	TRBD2	TRBJ2-2	TGCGCCAGCAGCTTGGCGCTAGCGGGAGGGAACACCGGGGAGCTGTTTTTT	CASSLALAGGNTGELFF
TRBV5-5	NA	TRBD1	TRBJ1-2	TGTGCCAGCAGCTGGACAGGGCCCAACTATGGCTACACCTTC	CASSWTGPNYGYTF
TRBV7-9	NA	NA	TRBJ2-1	TGTGCCAGCAGCTTAGCGGGGCTCAATGAGCAGTTCTTC	CASSLAGLNEQFF
TRBV6-5	NA	NA	TRBJ2-7	TGTGCCAGCAGCCACCCCGGGACGGGCGAGCAGTACTTC	CASSHPGTGEQYF
TRBV2	few	NA	TRBJ1-6	TGTGCCAGCAGCTTAAAGGTTTATAATTCACCCCTCCACTTT	CASSLKVYNSPLHF
TRBV6-5	NA	NA	TRBJ1-6	TGTGCCAGCGGCAGGGAATCGGGTTCACCCCTCCACTTT	CASGRESGSPLHF
TRBV11-2	NA	NA	TRBJ1-2	TGTGCCAGCAGCTCCTGGGACACCGCCTATGGCTACACCTTC	CASSSWDTAYGYTF
TRBV19	NA	TRBD1	TRBJ2-7	TGTGCCAGTAGACCGGGACAGGGGTATCCCTACGAGCAGTACTTC	CASRPGQGYPYEQYF
TRBV6-5	NA	NA	TRBJ1-5	TGTGCCAGCGGGGCAGCCTATAGCAATCAGCCCCAGCATTTT	CASGAAYSNQPQHF
TRBV28	NA	TRBD1	TRBJ2-3	TGTGCCAGCAAAACAGGGGCAGATACGCAGTATTTT	CASKTGADTQYF
TRBV30	NA	NA	TRBJ1-6	TGTGCCTGGAGGGGGGACGTTCTTTCACCCCTCCACTTT	CAWRGDVLSPLHF
TRBV18	NA	NA	TRBJ2-4	TGTGCCAGCTCACAAACGACAGGACCGGTTACCAAAAACATTCAGTACTTC	CASSQTTGPVTKNIQYF
TRBV6-1	few	TRBD1	TRBJ1-2	TGTGCCAGCAGAGCACAGGGGGCGGGAGGCTACACCTTC	CASRAQGAGGYTF
TRBV25-1	NA	TRBD1	TRBJ1-4	TGTGCCAGCAGTGAAGTAACAGGGGGCAATGAAAAACTGTTTTTT	CASSEVTGGNEKLFF
TRBV7-9	NA	NA	TRBJ2-3	TGTGCCAGCAGCTTAGGGGCGCCTGGGGTGGGAGATACGCAGTATTTT	CASSLGAPGVGDTQYF
TRBV20-1	few	NA	TRBJ1-1	TGCAGTGCTAGAGACTTTGAAGCTTTCTTT	CSARDFEAFF
TRBV19	few	NA	TRBJ1-2	TGTGCCAGTACCCCCGGGACTCTTATCAACTATGGCTACACCTTC	CASTPGTLINYGYTF
TRBV2	NA	NA	TRBJ2-2	TGTGCCAGCAGTGGGGTGACTCCCCCCGGGGAGCTGTTTTTT	CASSGVTPPGELFF
TRBV7-9	NA	NA	TRBJ1-1	TGTGCCAGCAGCTTAAGGGTTGGCACTGAAGCTTTCTTT	CASSLRVGTEAFF
TRBV5-1	NA	NA	TRBJ2-3	TGCGCCAGCAGCTCGGACAGCAATACGCAGTATTTT	CASSSDSNTQYF
TRBV6-6	NA	NA	TRBJ1-6	TGTGCCAGCACCTTGCAGGGAGAAAATTCACCCCTCCACTTT	CASTLQGENSPLHF
TRBV7-3	NA	TRBD2	TRBJ2-3	TGTGCCAGCAGACAAGCGGGGGGGCCGACAGATACGCAGTATTTT	CASRQAGGPTDTQYF
TRBV11-2	NA	TRBD1	TRBJ1-2	TGTGCCAGCAGCCCGGGACAGGCCCGTACCTCGGGTGGCTACACCTTC	CASSPGQARTSGGYTF
TRBV18	NA	NA	TRBJ1-5	TGTGCCAGCTCTCGGGGAGCCAATCAGCCCCAGCATTTT	CASSRGANQPQHF
TRBV5-1	NA	NA	TRBJ2-3	TGCGCCAGCAGCTTGGAGGGCCACACAGATACGCAGTATTTT	CASSLEGHTDTQYF
TRBV27	NA	TRBD2	TRBJ2-3	TGTGCCAGCAGCCGCGGGACTAGCGGGGGGGCAATGGATACGCAGTATTTT	CASSRGTSGGAMDTQYF
TRBV7-9	NA	NA	TRBJ1-2	TGTGCCAGCAGCTTATTGAGTCAGGGGTCTAACTATGGCTACACCTTC	CASSLLSQGSNYGYTF
TRBV19	once	TRBD2	TRBJ2-2	TGTGCCAGTAGCCCCGGGACTAGCTTGACCGGGGAGCTGTTTTTT	CASSPGTSLTGELFF
TRBV5-6	NA	NA	TRBJ1-1	TGTGCCAGCAGCTTGTTCCGAGGGGTGGCTTTCTTT	CASSLFRGVAFF
TRBV19	NA	NA	TRBJ2-7	TGTGCCAGTCTGGGGAATAGCTCCTACGAGCAGTACTTC	CASLGNSSYEQYF
TRBV18	NA	TRBD2	TRBJ2-5	TGTGCCAGCTCACCAGTAATAGCGGGAGCTGTTCGGGAGACCCAGTACTTC	CASSPVIAGAVRETQYF
TRBV19	NA	NA	TRBJ1-2	TGTGCCAGTAGTATTTTCTTCTTCGTGACAGGTCATGGCTACACCTTC	CASSIFFFVTGHGYTF
TRBV27	NA	TRBD1	TRBJ1-2	TGTGCCAGCAGTTTCAGGGGGCGTAACTATGGCTACACCTTC	CASSFRGRNYGYTF
TRBV19	once	NA	TRBJ1-6	TGTGCCAGTAGTAGGAGCTCCTATAATTCACCCCTCCACTTT	CASSRSSYNSPLHF
TRBV5-1	NA	NA	TRBJ2-1	TGCGCCAGCAGCTCGTCGGGAGTGTGGTACAATGAGCAGTTCTTC	CASSSSGVWYNEQFF
TRBV5-5	once	NA	TRBJ2-3	TGTGCCAGCAGCGCGCAGAGCACAGATACGCAGTATTTT	CASSAQSTDTQYF